Each of the 15 T cell receptor beta chains below was sequenced from the same sample in a study of low-dose radiotherapy and immunotherapy resistance in tumors (dated 2022 in TCRdb). To make first-strand cDNA, Superscript III was used along with a set of TRAV- and TRBV-specific primers so that both the TCRalpha and TCRbeta chains were covered. TCRs were amplified with Phusion for around 21 PCR cycles, with a constant-region primer paired with the adapter attached to the V primers. TCRdb passed the public sequencing reads through fastp at Q25 and MiXCR, retaining productive beta sequences. Each CDR3 protein appears once, grouped with its most common genes and DNA. Across this sample there are about 7,300 distinct CDR3 sequences, with about 61% seen only once. About 8.5% of the sample belongs to the ten largest clones. These receptors all come from a human donor with advanced metastatic prostate, ovarian, gallbladder or colorectal cancer (not recorded which). This table probably holds off-target reads from a library built for another chain.

This clonotype was observed a few times. V and J are TRBV6-6 and TRBJ1-2; no reliable D call. Germline V lookup: CDR1 MNHNY, CDR2 SVGAGI (reference sequence). V was cut by 7 bases and J by 6 bases, with 27 bases left in between. This CDR3 is built from 17 residues. CDR3 amino acids: CASKTRPLPLLDHGYTF. The CDR3 DNA reads as TGTGCCAGCAAGACAAGACCACTACCCCTGTTGGATCATGGCTACACCTTC.

The gene calls are TRBV19 and TRBJ1-5, with TRBD1 matching 7 bases. The CDR3 contains 15 residues. CDR1 is LNHDA, CDR2 SQIVND, per germline (reference sequence). Trimming cost V 3 bases and J 4 bases; bases outside gene matches: 6. CDR3 nucleotides: TGTGCCAGTAGTATCTGGACAGGTAATAATCAGCCCCAGCATTTT. Protein sequence: CASSIWTGNNQPQHF.

The chain uses TRBV29-1 and TRBJ1-1, with D maybe TRBD1 (5 bases). Germline V gene sequence: CDR1 SQVTM, CDR2 ANQGSEA. The CDR3 covers 16 residues. V lost 5 bases to trimming and J lost 4 bases, with 23 bases between them. The CDR3 region is CSVQAGTLGRGTEAFF. Here the CDR3 DNA reads TGCAGCGTTCAGGCCGGGACTCTGGGGAGAGGCACTGAAGCTTTCTTT. Filled out from reference TRBV29-1 and TRBJ1-1, the complete variable domain reads SAVISQKPSRDICQRGTSLTIQCQVDSQVTMMFWYRQQPGQSLTLIATANQGSEATYESGFVIDKFPISRPNLTFSTLTVSNMSPEDSSIYLCSVQAGTLGRGTEAFFGQGTRLTVV.

The chain recombines TRBV4-3 with TRBJ2-7; weak D call: TRBD2 (6 bases). This CDR3 is 14 amino acids long. Germline assignment: CDR1 LGHNA and CDR2 YSLEER. Trimming took off 3 bases at V and 5 bases at J, with 14 bases between the two ends. As DNA, the CDR3 is TGCGCCAGCAGCCAGGTTAGCGGCCGCCACGAGCAGTACTTC. Translated, it gives CASSQVSGRHEQYF.

The chain combines TRBV5-1 with TRBJ2-3; tentatively, D is TRBD1 (5 bases). V was cut by 0 bases and J by 3 bases, with 11 bases left in between. Looked up from germline, CDR1 is SGHRS and CDR2 is YFSETQ. The length of the CDR3 is 15 residues. In DNA, the CDR3 is TGCGCCAGCAGCTTGGCGGCAGGGAAGACAGATACGCAGTATTTT. Translating gives CASSLAAGKTDTQYF.

This clonotype occurred a few times. The chain couples TRBV12-3 or TRBV12-4 to TRBJ1-4; 7 positions match TRBD1. The CDR3 length is 15 residues. With V trimmed by 1 base and J by 7 bases, 6 bases remained unmatched. The CDR3 loop is CASSLGPTGTEKLFF. The CDR3 DNA reads as TGTGCCAGCAGTTTAGGGCCGACAGGGACTGAAAAACTGTTTTTT.

The J gene is TRBJ2-7, the V gene TRBV7-2, with D maybe TRBD1 (5 bases). The CDR3 runs 15 residues. Germline assignment: CDR1 SGHTA and CDR2 FQGNSA. V was pared by 3 bases and J by 3 bases, with 15 bases between. Here the CDR3 DNA reads TGTGCCAGCAGCTTCTCGATGGGGCAGAGCTACGAGCAGTACTTC. Residues: CASSFSMGQSYEQYF.

The CDR3 sequence is CASRQYNSPLHF. The CDR3 nucleotides read TGTGCCAGCAGGCAGTATAATTCACCCCTCCACTTT. V and J are TRBV6-2 or TRBV6-3 and TRBJ1-6, with D unclear. Germline V gives CDR1 MNHEY, CDR2 SVGEGT. This CDR3 is built from 12 residues. Trimming removed 6 bases from V and 4 bases from J, with 4 bases in between.

This chain links TRBV28 with TRBJ2-7; 9 bases are shared with TRBD1. V was pared by 6 bases and J by 1 base, with 7 bases of the junction left unmatched. The CDR3 runs 15 residues. CDR1 is MDHEN and CDR2 is SYDVKM in the germline V gene. CDR3 DNA sequence: TGTGCCAGCAGCGGAGGGACAGGGATTTCCTACGAGCAGTACTTC. Its translation is CASSGGTGISYEQYF. The full variable domain, rest sourced from reference TRBV28 and TRBJ2-7, is DVKVTQSSRYLVKRTGEKVFLECVQDMDHENMFWYRQDPGLGLRLIYFSYDVKMKEKGDIPEGYSVSREKKERFSLILESASTNQTSMYLCASSGGTGISYEQYFGPGTRLTVT.

In its sample, this clonotype was seen once. The chain carries TRBV24-1 and TRBJ2-5, with no clear D. The CDR3 is made up of 12 amino acids. Between the trimmed V and J ends, which lost 4 bases and 4 bases, there was a span of 6 bases. Germline loops: CDR1 KGHDR, CDR2 SFDVKD. The CDR3 reads CATSETVETQYF. CDR3 DNA sequence: TGTGCCACCAGTGAAACGGTAGAGACCCAGTACTTC.

V is TRBV4-3 and J is TRBJ2-1; 7 nucleotides align to TRBD1. Germline V gives CDR1 LGHNA, CDR2 YSLEER. CDR3 length: 17 residues. Germline trimming cut 4 bases from V and 6 bases from J; bases unmatched to any gene: 15. Here the CDR3 reads CASSLSFGQVLPNEQFF. DNA for the CDR3: TGCGCCAGCAGCCTCTCGTTTGGACAGGTCCTTCCCAATGAGCAGTTCTTC.

This clonotype was detected a few times. This rearrangement joins TRBV28 to TRBJ2-3; D is tentatively TRBD1 or TRBD2 (5 bases each). The V end was cut by 2 bases, the J end by 8 bases, with 17 bases between. The CDR3 loop spans 15 amino acids. The V gene's germline CDR1 is MDHEN and CDR2 SYDVKM. CDR3 sequence reads: CASSLRPGPRGTQYF. CDR3 bases: TGTGCCAGCAGTTTACGCCCGGGGCCGAGGGGTACGCAGTATTTT. Complete variable domain (other parts from reference TRBV28 and TRBJ2-3): DVKVTQSSRYLVKRTGEKVFLECVQDMDHENMFWYRQDPGLGLRLIYFSYDVKMKEKGDIPEGYSVSREKKERFSLILESASTNQTSMYLCASSLRPGPRGTQYFGPGTRLTVL.

This chain joins TRBV6-5 and TRBJ2-5; D gene uncertain. CDR3 length: 14 amino acids. Between the trimmed V and J ends, which lost 0 bases and 2 bases, there was a span of 7 bases. In germline, CDR1 is MNHEY, CDR2 SVGAGI. CDR3 bases: TGTGCCAGCAGTTACTCTAGGAGACAAGAGACCCAGTACTTC. Its protein product is CASSYSRRQETQYF.

A few counts support this clonotype. CDR3 residues: CIGQGFSGELFF. DNA for the CDR3: TGCATCGGACAGGGGTTCTCCGGGGAGCTGTTTTTT. The V and J genes are TRBV29-1 and TRBJ2-2; 9 nucleotides align to TRBD1. This CDR3 is built from 12 residues. Germline V gene data show CDR1 as SQVTM and CDR2 as ANQGSEA.

The rearrangement uses TRBV10-3 and TRBJ1-6; D ambiguous. V shed 6 bases and J shed 10 bases, with 16 bases lying between them. Germline loops: CDR1 ENHRY, CDR2 SYGVKD. CDR3 length: 14 amino acids. The CDR3 DNA reads TGTGCCATCAGGGGGATCGTGACCACATCACCCCTCCACTTT. The encoded protein is CAIRGIVTTSPLHF.